These 29 T cell receptor beta chains were all obtained from the same sample, sequenced in a study of T-cell reconstitution after alpha-beta-depleted transplantation in children (dated by TCRdb to about 2016). Per the publication, the treatment or condition label means: allogeneic hematopoietic cell transplantation with graft depleted of TCRalphabeta T cells and CD19 B cells. Libraries came from PCR. Data came from an Illumina HiSeq 2500. Molecular barcoding was employed in the preparation of TCR libraries, with unique molecular identifiers being used to normalize TCRbeta repertoire quantification. In-frame beta chains were kept once TCRdb had trimmed the public reads at Q25 with fastp and called clones with MiXCR. Entries are consolidated by CDR3 protein sequence, retaining the most common genes and DNA. This sample is represented by about 590,000 distinct CDR3 sequences; 10% to 15% of them were singletons. Together, the top ten hold 2.2% of the sample.

The specimen was PBMCs, mostly from graft donor cells, collected 360 days after TCRalphabeta/CD19-depleted stem cell transplant. The receptors were gathered from a male patient between 5 and 17 years old who had a stem cell transplant for acute myeloid leukemia, so the T cells may come from the graft donor.

This clonotype was counted a few times. The chain combines TRBV7-3 with TRBJ2-3; TRBD2 agrees at 10 bases. The germline gives CDR1 SGHTA, CDR2 FQGTGA. Trimming took 0 bases from V and 1 from J; bases not matched to a gene: 4. This CDR3 comprises 17 residues. The CDR3 DNA reads as TGTGCCAGCAGCTTAACGCCTCTAGCGGGGGGCACAGATACGCAGTATTTT. Translating it yields CASSLTPLAGGTDTQYF.

This clonotype occurred many times. The gene calls are TRBV29-1 and TRBJ2-3, with TRBD1 as a possible D gene (5 bases). This CDR3 contains 12 residues. With 6 bases removed from V and 3 bases from J, the gap between germline ends came to 10 bases. The germline CDR1 and CDR2 sequences are SQVTM and ANQGSEA. The CDR3 spells CSVRQGTDTQYF. CDR3 nucleotides: TGCAGCGTACGTCAGGGAACAGATACGCAGTATTTT.

This clonotype was seen a few times. The chain couples TRBV7-3 to TRBJ2-1, with a possible D match to TRBD2 (6 bases). V was cut by 6 bases and J by 6 bases, with 18 bases left in between. The CDR3 is made up of 15 amino acids. Germline CDR1 is SGHTA and CDR2 is FQGTGA. CDR3 amino acids: CASSPNRLGVNEQFF. The CDR3, as DNA: TGTGCCAGCAGTCCAAATCGACTAGGGGTCAATGAGCAGTTCTTC.

This clonotype has only a few counts. The chain combines TRBV12-3 or TRBV12-4 with TRBJ2-5; 7 bases agree with TRBD2. J gave up 1 base and V 0 bases, and 11 bases lay outside the gene matches. There are 18 residues in the CDR3. This CDR3 reads CASSLALHGGNTQETQYF. The CDR3, as DNA: TGTGCCAGCAGTTTAGCCCTACACGGGGGGAACACCCAAGAGACCCAGTACTTC.

The rearrangement uses TRBV15 and TRBJ2-5, with a tentative D call TRBD2 (6 bases). With 8 bases removed from V and 5 bases from J, the gap between germline ends came to 18 bases. Per germline, CDR1 LNHNV and CDR2 YYDKDF (reference sequence). The CDR3 spans 14 residues. The CDR3 reads CATLPGLSRETQYF. The CDR3, as DNA: TGTGCCACCCTGCCGGGACTCTCGAGGGAGACCCAGTACTTC.

This clonotype occurred many times. The chain joins TRBV7-9 to TRBJ2-5; D unresolved. This CDR3 contains 11 residues. Between the trimmed V and J ends, which lost 4 bases and 5 bases, there was a span of 5 bases. Looked up from germline, CDR1 is SEHNR and CDR2 is FQNEAQ (reference sequence). This CDR3 is CASSSAETQYF. In DNA, the CDR3 is TGTGCCAGCAGCTCGGCGGAGACCCAGTACTTC.

V gene TRBV4-2 combines with J gene TRBJ2-3; D not certain. This CDR3 is 15 amino acids long. Germline-derived CDR1 and CDR2 are LGHNA and YNFKEQ. With 0 bases removed from V and 2 bases from J, the gap between germline ends came to 9 bases. As DNA, the CDR3 is TGTGCCAGCAGCCAAGAGGCGGCCTACACAGATACGCAGTATTTT. Translation: CASSQEAAYTDTQYF.

The V gene is TRBV6-6, the J gene TRBJ2-7, with D perhaps being TRBD1 or TRBD2 (5 bases each). V was cut by 1 base and J by 5 bases, with 6 bases left in between. Germline-derived CDR1 and CDR2 are MNHNY and SVGAGI (reference sequence). The CDR3 totals 12 residues. The CDR3 coding sequence is TGTGCCAGCAGTTACTTGGGGGACGAGCAGTACTTC. Translating gives CASSYLGDEQYF.

The chain employs TRBV23-1 and TRBJ1-5; no clear D. TRBV23-1 has ORF status, its function being uncertain. V shed 4 bases and J shed 5 bases, with 6 bases lying between them. This CDR3 is built from 12 residues. The chain's CDR3 is CASSPTYQPQHF. CDR3 DNA sequence: TGCGCCAGCAGTCCGACGTATCAGCCCCAGCATTTT.

This chain joins TRBV7-3 and TRBJ2-1; no reliable D call. The CDR3 length is 14 residues. The germline CDR1 and CDR2 sequences are SGHTA and FQGTGA. Trimming took off 4 bases at V and 0 bases at J, with 7 bases between the two ends. The CDR3 loop is CASSSRASYNEQFF. The CDR3 DNA follows: TGTGCCAGCAGCTCGCGCGCCTCCTACAATGAGCAGTTCTTC.

The chain employs TRBV4-3 and TRBJ1-5; the D is unclear. The CDR3 loop spans 16 amino acids. Germline CDR1 and CDR2: LGHNA and YSLEER. With 0 bases removed from V and 4 bases from J, the gap between germline ends came to 13 bases. CDR3 sequence (DNA): TGCGCCAGCAGCCAAGATTCGGCAGGTCAAAATCAGCCCCAGCATTTT. This translates into CASSQDSAGQNQPQHF.

This clonotype appeared a few times. The gene calls are TRBV4-3 and TRBJ2-5; 8 bases are a match to TRBD1. CDR1 is LGHNA, CDR2 YSLEER, per germline. The junction had 8 bases not matched to a gene; V was cut back by 4 bases and J by 4 bases. The CDR3 is 15 amino acids. CDR3 amino acids: CASSLRDRSGETQYF. CDR3 in DNA: TGCGCCAGCAGCCTTAGGGACAGGTCAGGAGAGACCCAGTACTTC.

This clonotype was recorded many times. This chain connects TRBV25-1 to TRBJ2-1, with unresolved D. The germline V gene encodes CDR1 MGHDK and CDR2 SYGVNS. V was cut by 3 bases and J by 6 bases, with 0 bases left in between. The length of the CDR3 is 10 residues. The DNA of the CDR3 is TGTGCCAGCAGTGACAATGAGCAGTTCTTC. The encoded protein is CASSDNEQFF. The variable domain in full, with the rest retrieved from reference TRBV25-1 and TRBJ2-1, is EADIYQTPRYLVIGTGKKITLECSQTMGHDKMYWYQQDPGMELHLIHYSYGVNSTEKGDLSSESTVSRIRTEHFPLTLESARPSHTSQYLCASSDNEQFFGPGTRLTVL.

Ten or more counts support this clonotype. The chain has TRBV4-2 and TRBJ2-2; 13 nucleotides align to TRBD2. Per the germline V gene, CDR1 is LGHNA and CDR2 is YNFKEQ. Trimming cost V 4 bases and J 0 bases; bases outside gene matches: 5. This CDR3 has 18 amino acids. The CDR3 coding sequence is TGTGCCAGCAGCCCCCGGGGACTAGCGGGGACGAACACCGGGGAGCTGTTTTTT. This sequence encodes CASSPRGLAGTNTGELFF.

CDR3: CASSLGTLNTQYF. The CDR3, as DNA: TGTGCCAGCAGCTTAGGGACCCTTAATACGCAGTATTTT. The chain has TRBV7-2 and TRBJ2-3; D unclear. This CDR3 contains 13 residues. CDR1 and CDR2 from the germline V gene are SGHTA and FQGNSA. The V end lost 1 base, the J end lost 7 bases, and 9 bases lay between the germline ends.

This clonotype has just a few counts. The chain employs TRBV29-1 and TRBJ1-1; D remains unclear. This CDR3 contains 11 residues. CDR1 and CDR2 from the germline V gene are SQVTM and ANQGSEA. V was trimmed by 6 bases and J by 6 bases, leaving 11 bases between them. This CDR3 reads CSVMGGPEAFF. The CDR3 DNA reads as TGCAGCGTGATGGGAGGCCCTGAAGCTTTCTTT.

This clonotype has ten or more counts. The chain couples TRBV15 to TRBJ1-2, with 7 bases that match TRBD1. CDR3 length: 15 residues. The V gene's germline CDR1 is LNHNV and CDR2 YYDKDF (reference sequence). V trimming: 2 bases; J trimming: 4 bases; junction bases outside the gene matches: 7. The CDR3 sequence: CATSRTPGQIYGYTF. In DNA, the CDR3 is TGTGCCACCAGCAGAACGCCGGGACAGATCTATGGCTACACCTTC. Using reference TRBV15 and TRBJ1-2 for the parts outside the CDR3, the full variable domain is DAMVIQNPRYQVTQFGKPVTLSCSQTLNHNVMYWYQQKSSQAPKLLFHYYDKDFNNEADTPDNFQSRRPNTSFCFLDIRSPGLGDTAMYLCATSRTPGQIYGYTFGSGTRLTVV.

This clonotype was detected ten times or more. CDR3 coding DNA: TGTGCCAGCAGCTTTCTGACAGCGATGAACACTGAAGCTTTCTTT. It codes for CASSFLTAMNTEAFF. The chain links TRBV7-9 to TRBJ1-1; maybe TRBD1 (5 bases). Trimming left V 3 bases short and J 0 bases short, with 11 bases between. CDR1 and CDR2 (germline): SEHNR, FQNEAQ (reference sequence). This CDR3 contains 15 residues.

Only a few counts were recorded for this clonotype. The rearrangement uses TRBV4-2 and TRBJ2-7, with 8 bases aligning to TRBD2. CDR1 LGHNA and CDR2 YNFKEQ come from the germline V gene. V dropped 0 bases and J dropped 5; count of bases not matched to a gene: 9. This CDR3 has 16 amino acids. CDR3 region: CASSQDPLAADNEQYF. CDR3 nucleotides: TGTGCCAGCAGCCAAGACCCACTAGCGGCTGACAACGAGCAGTACTTC.

J is TRBJ2-7 and V is TRBV7-8; tentatively, D is TRBD1 or TRBD2 (5 bases each). The V gene lost 8 bases and the J gene lost 4 bases, with 12 bases spanning the gap. The germline CDR1 and CDR2 sequences are SGHVS and FQNEAQ. The CDR3 has 12 residues. The CDR3 DNA follows: TGTGCCAGCCCCGGGACCTCATACGAGCAGTACTTC. This sequence encodes CASPGTSYEQYF.

CDR3 bases: TGTGCCAGTACAGGACAGGGGATTCATCATCCCTACGAGCAGTACTTC. Amino acid sequence: CASTGQGIHHPYEQYF. J is TRBJ2-7 and V is TRBV27, with 9 nucleotides matching TRBD1. CDR3 length: 16 residues. V dropped 9 bases and J dropped 2; count of bases not matched to a gene: 14. Germline loops: CDR1 MNHEY, CDR2 SMNVEV (reference sequence).

This rearrangement joins TRBV30 to TRBJ2-7; 10 nucleotides align to TRBD2. V was clipped by 4 bases and J by 4 bases; unmatched bases: 10. The CDR3 runs to 15 residues. Germline V gene lookup returns CDR1 GTSNPN and CDR2 SVGIG (reference sequence). DNA for the CDR3: TGTGCCTGGAATCGACTAGCGGGCACCCTTTACGAGCAGTACTTC. Its protein is CAWNRLAGTLYEQYF.

This clonotype was found many times. This chain links TRBV28 with TRBJ2-3; D is perhaps TRBD1 (6 bases). Germline V lookup: CDR1 MDHEN, CDR2 SYDVKM. CDR3 length equals 14 residues. Trimming stripped 3 bases from V and 8 bases from J, with 15 bases between. The CDR3 here is CASSLGPVQGTQYF. The CDR3 DNA reads as TGTGCCAGCAGTTTGGGACCAGTACAGGGTACGCAGTATTTT.

This clonotype turned up a few times. The chain employs TRBV4-3 and TRBJ2-3; perhaps TRBD2 as D (5 bases). This CDR3 spans 17 amino acids. Germline values: CDR1 LGHNA, CDR2 YSLEER. Trimming took off 0 bases at V and 3 bases at J, with 16 bases between the two ends. CDR3 in amino acids: CASSQEEQLVGTDTQYF. The CDR3 DNA sequence: TGCGCCAGCAGCCAAGAGGAGCAACTAGTAGGGACAGATACGCAGTATTTT.

The table lists this clonotype with a few counts. The gene calls are TRBV11-1 and TRBJ2-3; D remains ambiguous. The CDR3 runs 15 residues. Germline assignment: CDR1 SGHAT and CDR2 FQDESV (reference sequence). V gave up 5 bases and J gave up 0 bases, with 12 bases separating them. The CDR3 is CASSDRLPSTDTQYF. The DNA for the CDR3 is TGTGCCAGCAGCGACCGACTTCCTAGCACAGATACGCAGTATTTT.

This clonotype was detected only a few times. The chain has TRBV20-1 and TRBJ2-1; 13 nucleotides match TRBD2. The CDR3 is 14 amino acids. V lost 6 bases, J lost 2 bases, and 1 base stayed unmatched. The germline CDR1 and CDR2 sequences are DFQATT and SNEGSKA (reference sequence). CDR3: CSATSGRTYNEQFF. The CDR3 DNA reads TGCAGTGCGACTAGCGGGAGGACCTACAATGAGCAGTTCTTC.

This clonotype showed up many times. The chain links TRBV20-1 to TRBJ2-7, with unresolved D. CDR3 length equals 12 residues. The germline V gene encodes CDR1 DFQATT and CDR2 SNEGSKA (reference sequence). V was pared by 1 base and J by 1 base, with 5 bases between. The CDR3 nucleotides read TGCAGTGCTAGAGGCGGATCCTACGAGCAGTACTTC. Encoded protein: CSARGGSYEQYF.

The J gene is TRBJ2-7, the V gene TRBV5-1; no clear D. The CDR3 consists of 18 residues. Deletions cut 1 base from V and 5 bases from J, with 25 bases between. The germline CDR1 and CDR2 sequences are SGHRS and YFSETQ. The CDR3 DNA is TGCGCCAGCAGCTTGTTGTGGCGAAAGGCGGTAGCCCCCCACGAGCAGTACTTC. It codes for CASSLLWRKAVAPHEQYF.

This clonotype turned up a few times. The chain combines TRBV6-1 with TRBJ2-5; D is possibly TRBD1 (7 bases). The V and J ends lost 6 bases and 5 bases respectively, with 19 bases between them. This CDR3 region has 15 residues. Germline assignment: CDR1 MNHNS and CDR2 SASEGT. The CDR3 protein is CASSPQGGRAETQYF. CDR3 in DNA: TGTGCCAGCAGCCCTCAGGGGGGTCGGGCGGAGACCCAGTACTTC.